This TCR beta chain emerged from a study of OX40 agonist ivuxolimab in advanced cancers. Germline CDR1 is LNHDA and CDR2 is SQIVND (reference sequence). CDR3 length: 12 residues. V lost 5 bases and J lost 10, with 14 bases in between. The assay was immunoSEQ multiplex PCR, and TCRdb's table has in-frame clones only and misses some. Seen here are 45,000 to 65,000 clones, roughly 90% observed once, and the top ten hold approximately 7%. Concerning this clone itself: Its antigen is not known.

Any history of autoimmune disease or systemic immunosuppression disqualified patients. Study-level results: Expanded clones were, on average, more numerous in CD8+ T cells than in CD4+. The expanded peripheral T cells' antigen specificity was not determined.

This sequence joins TRBV19 and TRBJ1-1; D possibly corresponds to TRBD1 (6 bases). Sequences were derived from CD4+ or CD8+ T cells sorted from blood, sampled in a trial of the OX40 agonist ivuxolimab. The sequence derives from an adult with an advanced solid tumor such as melanoma, head and neck, liver or kidney cancer. CDR3 sequence reads: CASSVLQGRAFF. For the CDR3, the DNA is TGTGCCAGTAGTGTTCTACAGGGTAGAGCTTTCTTT.